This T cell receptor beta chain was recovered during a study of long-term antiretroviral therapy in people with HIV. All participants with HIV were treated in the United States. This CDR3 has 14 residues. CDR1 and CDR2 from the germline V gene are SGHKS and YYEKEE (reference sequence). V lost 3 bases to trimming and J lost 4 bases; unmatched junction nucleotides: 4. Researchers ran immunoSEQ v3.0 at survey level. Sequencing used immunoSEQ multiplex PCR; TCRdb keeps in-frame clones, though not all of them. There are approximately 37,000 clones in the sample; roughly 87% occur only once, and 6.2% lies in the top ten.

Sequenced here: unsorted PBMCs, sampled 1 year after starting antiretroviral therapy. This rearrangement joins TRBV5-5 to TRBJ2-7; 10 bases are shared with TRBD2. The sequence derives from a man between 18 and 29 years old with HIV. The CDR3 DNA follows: TGTGCCAGCAGCTGGACTAGCGGAGCTTACGAGCAGTACTTC. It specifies CASSWTSGAYEQYF.